This T cell receptor (beta chain) was identified during a study of T cells after yellow fever vaccination. Broader study findings: There was a small share of clonotypes that showed up in both the CD4 and CD8 compartments.

TCRdb itself ran the 5' RACE reads through MiXCR, one entry per CDR3 protein. Of about 350,000 distinct CDR3 sequences in the sample, approximately 12% were seen once. Only a few counts were recorded for this clonotype. Its antigen is not known. Germline V lookup: CDR1 MRHNA, CDR2 SNTAGT. V lost 6 bases and J 6 bases, leaving 15 bases between the germline ends. This CDR3 spans 13 amino acids. This TCR derives from a man aged 18 to 29 who received the YFV17D yellow fever vaccine. This chain connects TRBV6-4 to TRBJ2-7; D gene unclear. The sequences come from CD4+ T cells sorted from PBMCs, collected 15 days after the yellow fever booster vaccination. Here the CDR3 reads CASSPDSFGEQYF. As DNA, the CDR3 is TGTGCCAGCAGCCCCGACTCCTTCGGCGAGCAGTACTTC.